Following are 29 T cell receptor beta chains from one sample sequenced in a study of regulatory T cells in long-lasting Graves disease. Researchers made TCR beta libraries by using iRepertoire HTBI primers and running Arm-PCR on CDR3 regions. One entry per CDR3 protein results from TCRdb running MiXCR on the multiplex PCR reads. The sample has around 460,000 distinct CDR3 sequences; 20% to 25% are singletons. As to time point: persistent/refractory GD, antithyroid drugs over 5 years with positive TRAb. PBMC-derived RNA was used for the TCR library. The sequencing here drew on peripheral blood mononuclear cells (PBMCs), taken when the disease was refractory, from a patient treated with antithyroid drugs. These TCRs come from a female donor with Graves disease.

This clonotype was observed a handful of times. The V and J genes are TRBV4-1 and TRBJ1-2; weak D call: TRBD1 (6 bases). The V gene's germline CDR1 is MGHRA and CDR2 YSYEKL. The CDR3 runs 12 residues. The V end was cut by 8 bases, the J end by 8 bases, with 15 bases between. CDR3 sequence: CASRGGGRGYTF. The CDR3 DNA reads TGCGCCAGCCGTGGCGGGGGGCGCGGCTACACCTTC.

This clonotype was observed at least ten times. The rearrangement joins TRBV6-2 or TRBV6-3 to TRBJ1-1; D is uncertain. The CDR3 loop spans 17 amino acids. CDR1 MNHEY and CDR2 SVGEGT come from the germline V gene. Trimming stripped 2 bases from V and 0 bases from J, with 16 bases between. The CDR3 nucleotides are TGTGCCAGCAGTTACGAGTTCGTGTCGGGAATGAACACTGAAGCTTTCTTT. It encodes CASSYEFVSGMNTEAFF.

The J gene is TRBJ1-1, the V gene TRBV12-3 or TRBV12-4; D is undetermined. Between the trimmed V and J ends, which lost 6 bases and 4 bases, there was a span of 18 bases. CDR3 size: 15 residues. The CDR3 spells CASSSGPAGSTEAFF. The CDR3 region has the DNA TGTGCCAGCAGCTCCGGACCAGCCGGGAGCACTGAAGCTTTCTTT.

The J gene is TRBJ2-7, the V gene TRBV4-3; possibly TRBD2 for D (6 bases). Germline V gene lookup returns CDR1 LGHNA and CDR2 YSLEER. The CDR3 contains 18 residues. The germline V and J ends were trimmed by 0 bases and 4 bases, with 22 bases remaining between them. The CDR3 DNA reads TGCGCCAGCAGCCAAGATATGGGGCCGGGGGTTGTGGAGTACGAGCAGTACTTC. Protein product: CASSQDMGPGVVEYEQYF.

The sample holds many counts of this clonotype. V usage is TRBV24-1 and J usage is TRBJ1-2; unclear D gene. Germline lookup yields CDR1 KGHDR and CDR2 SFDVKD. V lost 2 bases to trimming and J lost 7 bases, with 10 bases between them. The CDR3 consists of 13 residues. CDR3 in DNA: TGTGCCACCAGTGATTCACTAGACGGTGGCTACACCTTC. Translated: CATSDSLDGGYTF.

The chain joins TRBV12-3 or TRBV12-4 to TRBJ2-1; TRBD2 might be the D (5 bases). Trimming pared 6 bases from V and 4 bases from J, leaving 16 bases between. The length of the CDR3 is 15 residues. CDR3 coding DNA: TGTGCCAGCAGGGGTTGGGTCGGAGGTTACAATGAGCAGTTCTTC. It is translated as CASRGWVGGYNEQFF.

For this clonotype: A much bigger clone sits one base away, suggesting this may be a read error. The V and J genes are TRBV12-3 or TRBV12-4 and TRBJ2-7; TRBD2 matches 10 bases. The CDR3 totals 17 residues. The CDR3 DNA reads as TGTGTCAGCAGTTTATCCGGTAGCGGGGGGATCCCTTACGAGCAGTACTTC. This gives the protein CVSSLSGSGGIPYEQYF.

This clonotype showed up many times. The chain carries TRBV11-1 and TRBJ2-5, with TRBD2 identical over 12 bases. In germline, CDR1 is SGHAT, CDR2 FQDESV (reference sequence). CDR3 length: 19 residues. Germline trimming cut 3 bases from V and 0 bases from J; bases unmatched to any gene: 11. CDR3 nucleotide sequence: TGTGCCAGCAGCTTCACAGGACTAGCGGGGTGGCCTTACCAAGAGACCCAGTACTTC. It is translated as CASSFTGLAGWPYQETQYF.

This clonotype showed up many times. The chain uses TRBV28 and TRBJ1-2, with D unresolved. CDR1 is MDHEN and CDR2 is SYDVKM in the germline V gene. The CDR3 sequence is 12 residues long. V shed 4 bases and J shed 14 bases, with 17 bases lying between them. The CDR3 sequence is CASSSGGIFRTF. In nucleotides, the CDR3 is TGTGCCAGCAGTTCTGGAGGGATCTTTAGGACCTTC.

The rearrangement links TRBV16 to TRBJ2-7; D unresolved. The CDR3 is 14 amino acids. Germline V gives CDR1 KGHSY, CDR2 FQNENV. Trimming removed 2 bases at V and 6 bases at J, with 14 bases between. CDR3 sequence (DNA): TGTGCCAGCAGCCAAGAGGCCACCGCCGGCGAGCAGTACTTC. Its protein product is CASSQEATAGEQYF.

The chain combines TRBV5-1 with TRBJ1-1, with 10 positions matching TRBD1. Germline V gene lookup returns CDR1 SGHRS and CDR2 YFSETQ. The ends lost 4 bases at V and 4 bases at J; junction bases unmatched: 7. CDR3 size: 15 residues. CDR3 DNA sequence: TGCGCCAGCAGCCAGACAGGGGGCGCGGGCACTGAAGCTTTCTTT. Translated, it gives CASSQTGGAGTEAFF.

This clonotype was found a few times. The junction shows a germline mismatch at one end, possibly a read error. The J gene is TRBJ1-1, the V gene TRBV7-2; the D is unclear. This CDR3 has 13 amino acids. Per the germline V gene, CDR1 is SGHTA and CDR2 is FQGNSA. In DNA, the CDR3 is TGTGACAGCAGCTTAGCGATGAGGCGTGAAGCTTTCTTT. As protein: CDSSLAMRREAFF.

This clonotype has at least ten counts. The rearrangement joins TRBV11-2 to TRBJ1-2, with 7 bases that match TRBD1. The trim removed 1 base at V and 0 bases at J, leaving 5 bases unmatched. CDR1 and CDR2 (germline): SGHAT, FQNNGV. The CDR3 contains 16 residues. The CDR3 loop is CASSLARDRPNYGYTF. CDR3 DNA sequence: TGTGCCAGCAGCTTAGCCCGGGACAGACCTAACTATGGCTACACCTTC.

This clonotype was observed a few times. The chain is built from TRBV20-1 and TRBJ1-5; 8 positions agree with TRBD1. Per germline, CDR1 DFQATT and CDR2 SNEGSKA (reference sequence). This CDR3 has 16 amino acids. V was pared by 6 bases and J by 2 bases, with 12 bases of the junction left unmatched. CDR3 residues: CSARTGTAGGNQPQHF. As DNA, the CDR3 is TGCAGTGCCCGGACAGGGACAGCGGGTGGCAATCAGCCCCAGCATTTT.

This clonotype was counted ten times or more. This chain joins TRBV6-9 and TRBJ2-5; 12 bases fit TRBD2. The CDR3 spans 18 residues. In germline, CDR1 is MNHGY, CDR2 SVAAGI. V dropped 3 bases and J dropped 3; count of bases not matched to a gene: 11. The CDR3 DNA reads TGTGCCAGCAGTTACCCTACGACTAGCGGGGGTGTTAAAGAGACCCAGTACTTC. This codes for CASSYPTTSGGVKETQYF.

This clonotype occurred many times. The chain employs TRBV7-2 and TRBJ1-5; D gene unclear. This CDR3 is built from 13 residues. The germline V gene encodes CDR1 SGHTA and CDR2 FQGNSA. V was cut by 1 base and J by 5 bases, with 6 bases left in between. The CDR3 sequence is CASSLEEDQPQHF. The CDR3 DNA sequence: TGTGCCAGCAGCTTAGAAGAGGATCAGCCCCAGCATTTT.

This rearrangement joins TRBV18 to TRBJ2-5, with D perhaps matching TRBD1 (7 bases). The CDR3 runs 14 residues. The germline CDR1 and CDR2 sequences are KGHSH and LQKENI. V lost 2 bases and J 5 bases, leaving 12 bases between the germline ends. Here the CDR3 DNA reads TGTGCCAGCTCACCAAAGACAGGGAGGGAGACCCAGTACTTC. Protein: CASSPKTGRETQYF.

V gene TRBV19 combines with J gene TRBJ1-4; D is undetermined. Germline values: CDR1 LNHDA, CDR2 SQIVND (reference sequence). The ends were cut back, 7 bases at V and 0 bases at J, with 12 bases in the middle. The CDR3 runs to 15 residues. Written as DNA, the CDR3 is TGTGCCAGTATGGGTGTGCCTGCAACTAATGAAAAACTGTTTTTT. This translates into CASMGVPATNEKLFF. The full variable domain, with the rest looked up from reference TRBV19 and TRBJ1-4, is DGGITQSPKYLFRKEGQNVTLSCEQNLNHDAMYWYRQDPGQGLRLIYYSQIVNDFQKGDIAEGYSVSREKKESFPLTVTSAQKNPTAFYLCASMGVPATNEKLFFGSGTQLSVL.

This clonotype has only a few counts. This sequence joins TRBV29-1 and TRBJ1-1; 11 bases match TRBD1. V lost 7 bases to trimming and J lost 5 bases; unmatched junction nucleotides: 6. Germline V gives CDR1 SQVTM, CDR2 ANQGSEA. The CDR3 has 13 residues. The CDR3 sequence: CSASGTGGTEAFF. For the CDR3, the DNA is TGCAGCGCATCCGGGACAGGGGGAACTGAAGCTTTCTTT.

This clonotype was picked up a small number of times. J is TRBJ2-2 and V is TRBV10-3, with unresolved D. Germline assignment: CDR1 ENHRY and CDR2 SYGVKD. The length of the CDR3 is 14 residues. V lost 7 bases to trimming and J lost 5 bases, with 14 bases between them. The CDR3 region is CAITSGSITGELFF. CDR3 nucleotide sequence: TGTGCCATCACGTCTGGCAGTATTACCGGGGAGCTGTTTTTT.

CDR3 in DNA: TGCGCCAGCAGCCCGGAGGGGCGGCAGGACGGTAACTATGGCTACACCTTC. Translating it yields CASSPEGRQDGNYGYTF. The chain joins TRBV5-1 to TRBJ1-2, with a tentative D call TRBD1 (5 bases). This CDR3 is 17 amino acids long. Germline assignment: CDR1 SGHRS and CDR2 YFSETQ. V shed 4 bases and J shed 1 base, with 20 bases lying between them. Full variable domain (outside the CDR3, taken from reference TRBV5-1 and TRBJ1-2): KAGVTQTPRYLIKTRGQQVTLSCSPISGHRSVSWYQQTPGQGLQFLFEYFSETQRNKGNFPGRFSGRQFSNSRSEMNVSTLELGDSALYLCASSPEGRQDGNYGYTFGSGTRLTVV.

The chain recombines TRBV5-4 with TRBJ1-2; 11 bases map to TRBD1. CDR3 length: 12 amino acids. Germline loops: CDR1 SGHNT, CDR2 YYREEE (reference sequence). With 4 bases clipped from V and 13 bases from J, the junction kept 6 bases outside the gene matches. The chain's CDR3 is CASSLDRGQFTF. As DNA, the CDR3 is TGTGCCAGCAGCCTGGACAGGGGGCAGTTCACCTTC.

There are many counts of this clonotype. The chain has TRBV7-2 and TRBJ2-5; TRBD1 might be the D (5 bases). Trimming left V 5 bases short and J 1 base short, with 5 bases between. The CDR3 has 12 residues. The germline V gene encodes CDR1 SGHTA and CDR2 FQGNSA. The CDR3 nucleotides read TGTGCCAGCAGCGGGGCCCAAGAGACCCAGTACTTC. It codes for CASSGAQETQYF.

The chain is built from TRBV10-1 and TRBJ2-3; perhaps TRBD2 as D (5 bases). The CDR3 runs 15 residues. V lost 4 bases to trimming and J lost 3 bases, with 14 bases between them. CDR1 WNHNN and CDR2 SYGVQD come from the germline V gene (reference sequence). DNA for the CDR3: TGCGCCAGCAGTGGCCTAGCTGCTACTACAGATACGCAGTATTTT. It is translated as CASSGLAATTDTQYF.

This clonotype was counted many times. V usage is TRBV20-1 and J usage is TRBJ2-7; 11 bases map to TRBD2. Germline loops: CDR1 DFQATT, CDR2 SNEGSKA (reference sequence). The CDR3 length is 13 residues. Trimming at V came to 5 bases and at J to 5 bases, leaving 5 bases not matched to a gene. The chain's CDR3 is CSAGLAGPHEQYF. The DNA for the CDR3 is TGCAGTGCTGGACTAGCGGGCCCCCACGAGCAGTACTTC.

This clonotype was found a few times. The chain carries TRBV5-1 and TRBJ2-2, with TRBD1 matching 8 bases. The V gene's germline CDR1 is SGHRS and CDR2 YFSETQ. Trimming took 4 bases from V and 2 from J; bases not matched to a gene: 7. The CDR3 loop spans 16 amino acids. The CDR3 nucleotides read TGCGCCAGCAGCGTACAGGGGGACAGTAACACCGGGGAGCTGTTTTTT. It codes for CASSVQGDSNTGELFF. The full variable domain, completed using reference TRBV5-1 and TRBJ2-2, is KAGVTQTPRYLIKTRGQQVTLSCSPISGHRSVSWYQQTPGQGLQFLFEYFSETQRNKGNFPGRFSGRQFSNSRSEMNVSTLELGDSALYLCASSVQGDSNTGELFFGEGSRLTVL.

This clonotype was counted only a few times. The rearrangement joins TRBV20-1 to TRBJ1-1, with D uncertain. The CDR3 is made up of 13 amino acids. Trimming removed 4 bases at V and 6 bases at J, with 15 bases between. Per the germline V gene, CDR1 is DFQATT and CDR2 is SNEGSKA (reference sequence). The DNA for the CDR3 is TGCAGTGCTAAGAGCCAAATCGGGGCTGAAGCTTTCTTT. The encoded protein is CSAKSQIGAEAFF.

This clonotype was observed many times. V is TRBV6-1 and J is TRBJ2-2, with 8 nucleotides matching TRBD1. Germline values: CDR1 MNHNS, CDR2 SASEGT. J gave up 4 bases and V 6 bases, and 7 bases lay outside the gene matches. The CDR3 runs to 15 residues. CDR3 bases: TGTGCCAGCAGCCTCCAGGGGGCAGGCACCGGGGAGCTGTTTTTT. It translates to CASSLQGAGTGELFF.

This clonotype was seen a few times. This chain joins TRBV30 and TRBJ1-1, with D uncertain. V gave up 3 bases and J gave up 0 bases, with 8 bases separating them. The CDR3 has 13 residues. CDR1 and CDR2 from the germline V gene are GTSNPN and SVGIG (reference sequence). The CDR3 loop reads CAWRAVVNTEAFF. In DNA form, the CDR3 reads TGTGCCTGGAGGGCGGTCGTGAACACTGAAGCTTTCTTT.